The following is a TCR beta chain sequence with its context. This CDR3 is 15 amino acids long. V lost 1 base and J 5 bases, leaving 14 bases between the germline ends. From germline, CDR1 is KGHSH and CDR2 LQKENI. The data were taken from a study of cytomegalovirus exposure and HLA in healthy donors. The PCR had 60 Vbeta and 13 Jbeta primers. The table came from immunoSEQ multiplex PCR; TCRdb's copy has only in-frame clones and leaves some out. The data show roughly 100,000 clones, with 60% to 80% seen just once and 9.6% held by the top ten. This TCR was sampled from a male donor in good health and CMV-seropositive. V gene TRBV18 combines with J gene TRBJ2-5, with D tentatively TRBD2 (6 bases). The sequenced sample consisted of PBMCs. DNA for the CDR3: TGTGCCAGCTCACCACGTTTGCTCGGAGGGGAGACCCAGTACTTC. It yields the protein CASSPRLLGGETQYF.